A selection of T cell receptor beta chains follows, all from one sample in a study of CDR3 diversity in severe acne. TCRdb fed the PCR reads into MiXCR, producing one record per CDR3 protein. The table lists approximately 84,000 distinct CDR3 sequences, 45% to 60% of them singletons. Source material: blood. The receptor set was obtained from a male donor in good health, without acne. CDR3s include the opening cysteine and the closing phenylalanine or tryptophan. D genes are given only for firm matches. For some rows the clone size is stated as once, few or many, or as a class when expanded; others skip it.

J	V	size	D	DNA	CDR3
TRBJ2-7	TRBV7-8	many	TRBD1	TGTGCCAGCAGCTCGACAGGGTCCTACGAGCAGTACTTC	CASSSTGSYEQYF
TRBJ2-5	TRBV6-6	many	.	TGTGCCAGCAGTTACTCGAGGGTGGAGACCCAGTACTTC	CASSYSRVETQYF
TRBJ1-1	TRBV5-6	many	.	TGTGCCAGCAGCTTGGTGGGGACCACTGAAGCTTTCTTT	CASSLVGTTEAFF
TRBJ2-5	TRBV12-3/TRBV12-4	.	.	TGTGCCAGCAGTTCGAGCCGCCAGGGTCGAGAGACCCAGTACTTC	CASSSSRQGRETQYF
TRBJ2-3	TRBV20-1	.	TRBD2	TGCAGTGCTAAGACTAGCGGGGTGGTCGTGGATACGCAGTATTTT	CSAKTSGVVVDTQYF
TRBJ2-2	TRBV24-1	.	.	TGTGCCACCCAAAAAACTAGGGGGGACACCGGGGAGCTGTTTTTT	CATQKTRGDTGELFF
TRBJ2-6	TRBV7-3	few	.	TGTGCCAGCAGCTTATGGGCAGGGGCCAACGTCCTGACTTTC	CASSLWAGANVLTF
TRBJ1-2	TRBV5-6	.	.	TGTGCCAGCAGCTTGGTCGGGGGTGACTATGGCTACACCTTC	CASSLVGGDYGYTF
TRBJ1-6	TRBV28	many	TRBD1	TGTGCCAGCAGTTTAGCCCCCCTAGGGGGCGCAGATTCACCCCTCCACTTT	CASSLAPLGGADSPLHF
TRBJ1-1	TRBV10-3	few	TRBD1	TGTGCCATCAGTGAGGCCGGGACAGCGAGAGGTGAAGCTTTCTTT	CAISEAGTARGEAFF
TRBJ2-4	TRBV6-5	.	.	TGTGCCAGCAGGAGCCAGGGAGCGAGGGGTCCATGCCTTTACCTAGCCAAAAACATTCAGTACTTC	CASRSQGARGPCLYLAKNIQYF
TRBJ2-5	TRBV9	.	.	TGTGCCAGCAGCGTAGGAGGGACCGCTGCTGGGACCCAGTACTTC	CASSVGGTAAGTQYF
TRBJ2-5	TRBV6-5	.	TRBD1	TGTGCCAGCAGTTACTCAGGGACAGGGCCATGGGAGACCCAGTACTTC	CASSYSGTGPWETQYF
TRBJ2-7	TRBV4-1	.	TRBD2	TGCGCCAGCAGCTACATAGCGGGCGAGCAGTACTTC	CASSYIAGEQYF
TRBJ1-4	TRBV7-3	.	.	TGTGCCAGCAGACGTGGACCCGGCGCTAATGAAAAACTGTTTTTT	CASRRGPGANEKLFF
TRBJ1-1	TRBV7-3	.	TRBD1	TGTGCCAGCAGCTTATGGGACAGTGAACAGGCTGAAGCTTTCTTT	CASSLWDSEQAEAFF
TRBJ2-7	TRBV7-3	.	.	TGTGCCAGCAGCTTATGGGCAGGAGCCGAGCAGTACTTC	CASSLWAGAEQYF
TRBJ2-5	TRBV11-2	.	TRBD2	TGTGCCAGCAGCTTAGAGGGTAGCGGGAGGCTGGAGACCCAGTACTTC	CASSLEGSGRLETQYF
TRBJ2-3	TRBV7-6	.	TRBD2	TGTGCCAGCAGCCCACTAGCGGGAGTAGATACGCAGTATTTT	CASSPLAGVDTQYF
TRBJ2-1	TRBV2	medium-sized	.	TGTGCCAGCAATCCCATCAGCAATGAGCAGTTCTTC	CASNPISNEQFF
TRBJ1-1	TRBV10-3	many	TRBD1	TGTGCCATCAGTGAGTTGGGACAGGGGAACACTGAAGCTTTCTTT	CAISELGQGNTEAFF
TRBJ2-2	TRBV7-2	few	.	TGTGCCAGCAGCCCCCAACTGTCCGGGGAGCTGTTTTTT	CASSPQLSGELFF
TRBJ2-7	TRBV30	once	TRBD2	TGTGCCTGGGAGGGAGGGCTCGCCTACGAGCAGTACTTC	CAWEGGLAYEQYF
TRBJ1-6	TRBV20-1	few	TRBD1	TGCAGTGCTAGAGGAAGGGACAGGATTTATAATTCACCCCTCCACTTT	CSARGRDRIYNSPLHF
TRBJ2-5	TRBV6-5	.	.	TGTGCCAGCAGTTACTCGATGGGTTGGGGAGAGACCCAGTACTTC	CASSYSMGWGETQYF
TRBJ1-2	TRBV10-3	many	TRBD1	TGTGCCATTGCGGGGAGTTACAGGGGAAGATTTAACTATGGCTACACCTTC	CAIAGSYRGRFNYGYTF
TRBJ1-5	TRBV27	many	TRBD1	TGTGCCAGCAGAATACAGGGGTATAGCAATCAGCCCCAGCATTTT	CASRIQGYSNQPQHF
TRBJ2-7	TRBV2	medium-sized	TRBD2	TGTGCCCTACGCACGGGGGGTCCCTACGAGCAGTACTTC	CALRTGGPYEQYF
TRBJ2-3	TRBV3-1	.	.	TGTGCCAGCAGGAGGGCAGGGTACAATGAGCAGTATTTT	CASRRAGYNEQYF
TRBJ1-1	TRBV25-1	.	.	TGTGCCAGCAGCTTAGCGGCTGGCCAACTCATGAACACTGAAGCTTTCTTT	CASSLAAGQLMNTEAFF
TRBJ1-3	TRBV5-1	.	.	TGCGCCAGCAGCTTGGGAACTGGAAACACCATATATTTT	CASSLGTGNTIYF
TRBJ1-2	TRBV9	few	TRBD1	TGTGCCAGCAGCGCATGGACAGGGGCGGATGGCTACACCTTC	CASSAWTGADGYTF
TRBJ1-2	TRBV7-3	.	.	TGTGCCAGCAGACCCAGCGGGGACATCCTCTATGGCTACACCTTC	CASRPSGDILYGYTF
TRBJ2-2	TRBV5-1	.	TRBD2	TGCGCCAGCAGCTACGGGACTAGATCCCTTAACACCGGGGAGCTGTTTTTT	CASSYGTRSLNTGELFF
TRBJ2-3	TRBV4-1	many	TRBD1	TGCGCCAGCAGCCAAGAGGACAGGAACACAGATACGCAGTATTTT	CASSQEDRNTDTQYF
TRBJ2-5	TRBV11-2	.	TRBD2	TGTGCCAGCACCCCCCCGGGGGGAGAGACCCAGTACTTC	CASTPPGGETQYF
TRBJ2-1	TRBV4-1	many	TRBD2	TGCGCCAGCAGCCCAGACTTGACTAGCGGGGCCTACAATGAGCAGTTCTTC	CASSPDLTSGAYNEQFF
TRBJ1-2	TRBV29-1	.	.	TGCAGCGTTGGGGCTCAGGGGAAGTATGGCTACACCTTC	CSVGAQGKYGYTF
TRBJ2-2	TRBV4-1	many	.	TGCGCCAGCAGCCGAGGGGGGCTGGTTAGCACCGGGGAGCTGTTTTTT	CASSRGGLVSTGELFF
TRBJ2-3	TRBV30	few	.	TGTGCCTGGAACCGGGGAGATACGCAGTATTTT	CAWNRGDTQYF
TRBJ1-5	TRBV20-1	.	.	TGCAGTGCCGGGGACCGTCATTACGAGCAGCCCCAGCATTTT	CSAGDRHYEQPQHF
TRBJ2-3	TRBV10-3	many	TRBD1	TGTGCCATCAGTGAGTCGACAGGGTCGGTCGCAGATACGCAGTATTTT	CAISESTGSVADTQYF
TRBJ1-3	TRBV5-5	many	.	TGTGCCAGCAGCTTGGACGACTCACCCACTGGAAACACCATATATTTT	CASSLDDSPTGNTIYF
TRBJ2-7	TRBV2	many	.	TGTGCCAGCAGGGGGCGTAGCGGAGCCCCTCCCTACGAGCAGTACTTC	CASRGRSGAPPYEQYF
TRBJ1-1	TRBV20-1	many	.	TGCAGTGTACTCGCGGGGAACACTGAAGCTTTCTTT	CSVLAGNTEAFF
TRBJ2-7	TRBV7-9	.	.	TGTGCCAGCACCTGGGGGGAGTACGAGCAGTACTTC	CASTWGEYEQYF
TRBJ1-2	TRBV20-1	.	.	TGCAGTGCTAGAGATGGTGGGGGAGGGGAAAATAACTATGGCTACACCTTC	CSARDGGGGENNYGYTF